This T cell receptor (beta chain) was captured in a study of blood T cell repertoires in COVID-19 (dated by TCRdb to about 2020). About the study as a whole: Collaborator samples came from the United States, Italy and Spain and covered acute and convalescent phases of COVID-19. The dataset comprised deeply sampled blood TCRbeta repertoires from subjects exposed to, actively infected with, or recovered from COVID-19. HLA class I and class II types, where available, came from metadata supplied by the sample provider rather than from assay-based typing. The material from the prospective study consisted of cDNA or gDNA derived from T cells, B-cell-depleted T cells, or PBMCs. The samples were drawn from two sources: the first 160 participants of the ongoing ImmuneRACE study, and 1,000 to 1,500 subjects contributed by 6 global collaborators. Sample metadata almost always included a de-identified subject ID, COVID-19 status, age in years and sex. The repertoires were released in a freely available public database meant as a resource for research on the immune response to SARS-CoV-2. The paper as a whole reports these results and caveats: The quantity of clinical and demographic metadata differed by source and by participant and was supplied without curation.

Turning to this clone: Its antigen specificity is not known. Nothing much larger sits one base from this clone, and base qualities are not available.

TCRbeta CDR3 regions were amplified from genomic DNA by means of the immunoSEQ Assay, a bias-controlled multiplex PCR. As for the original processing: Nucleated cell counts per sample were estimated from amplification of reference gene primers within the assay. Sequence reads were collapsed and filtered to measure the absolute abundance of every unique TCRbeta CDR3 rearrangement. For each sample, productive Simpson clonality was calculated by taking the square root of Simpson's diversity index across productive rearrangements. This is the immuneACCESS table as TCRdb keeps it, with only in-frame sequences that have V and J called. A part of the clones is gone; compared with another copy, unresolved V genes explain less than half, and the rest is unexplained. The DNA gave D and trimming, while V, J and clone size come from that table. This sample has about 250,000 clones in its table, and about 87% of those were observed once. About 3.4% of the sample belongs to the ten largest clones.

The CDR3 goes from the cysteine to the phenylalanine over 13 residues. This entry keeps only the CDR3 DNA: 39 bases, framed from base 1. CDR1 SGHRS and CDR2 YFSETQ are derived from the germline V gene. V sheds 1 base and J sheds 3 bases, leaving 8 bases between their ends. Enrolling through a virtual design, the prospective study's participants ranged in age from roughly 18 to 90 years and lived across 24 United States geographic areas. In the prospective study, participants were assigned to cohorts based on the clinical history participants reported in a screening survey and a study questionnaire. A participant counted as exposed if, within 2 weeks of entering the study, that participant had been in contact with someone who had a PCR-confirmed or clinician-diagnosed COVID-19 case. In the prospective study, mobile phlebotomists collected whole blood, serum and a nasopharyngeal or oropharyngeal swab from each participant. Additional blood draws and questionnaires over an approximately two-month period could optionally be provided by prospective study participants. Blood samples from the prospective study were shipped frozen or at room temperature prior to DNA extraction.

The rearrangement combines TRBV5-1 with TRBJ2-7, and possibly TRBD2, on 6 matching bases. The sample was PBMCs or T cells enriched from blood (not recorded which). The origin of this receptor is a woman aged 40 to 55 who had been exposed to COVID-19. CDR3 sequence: CASSLFGSYEQYF. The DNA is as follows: TGCGCCAGCAGCTTGTTCGGGAGCTACGAGCAGTACTTC.